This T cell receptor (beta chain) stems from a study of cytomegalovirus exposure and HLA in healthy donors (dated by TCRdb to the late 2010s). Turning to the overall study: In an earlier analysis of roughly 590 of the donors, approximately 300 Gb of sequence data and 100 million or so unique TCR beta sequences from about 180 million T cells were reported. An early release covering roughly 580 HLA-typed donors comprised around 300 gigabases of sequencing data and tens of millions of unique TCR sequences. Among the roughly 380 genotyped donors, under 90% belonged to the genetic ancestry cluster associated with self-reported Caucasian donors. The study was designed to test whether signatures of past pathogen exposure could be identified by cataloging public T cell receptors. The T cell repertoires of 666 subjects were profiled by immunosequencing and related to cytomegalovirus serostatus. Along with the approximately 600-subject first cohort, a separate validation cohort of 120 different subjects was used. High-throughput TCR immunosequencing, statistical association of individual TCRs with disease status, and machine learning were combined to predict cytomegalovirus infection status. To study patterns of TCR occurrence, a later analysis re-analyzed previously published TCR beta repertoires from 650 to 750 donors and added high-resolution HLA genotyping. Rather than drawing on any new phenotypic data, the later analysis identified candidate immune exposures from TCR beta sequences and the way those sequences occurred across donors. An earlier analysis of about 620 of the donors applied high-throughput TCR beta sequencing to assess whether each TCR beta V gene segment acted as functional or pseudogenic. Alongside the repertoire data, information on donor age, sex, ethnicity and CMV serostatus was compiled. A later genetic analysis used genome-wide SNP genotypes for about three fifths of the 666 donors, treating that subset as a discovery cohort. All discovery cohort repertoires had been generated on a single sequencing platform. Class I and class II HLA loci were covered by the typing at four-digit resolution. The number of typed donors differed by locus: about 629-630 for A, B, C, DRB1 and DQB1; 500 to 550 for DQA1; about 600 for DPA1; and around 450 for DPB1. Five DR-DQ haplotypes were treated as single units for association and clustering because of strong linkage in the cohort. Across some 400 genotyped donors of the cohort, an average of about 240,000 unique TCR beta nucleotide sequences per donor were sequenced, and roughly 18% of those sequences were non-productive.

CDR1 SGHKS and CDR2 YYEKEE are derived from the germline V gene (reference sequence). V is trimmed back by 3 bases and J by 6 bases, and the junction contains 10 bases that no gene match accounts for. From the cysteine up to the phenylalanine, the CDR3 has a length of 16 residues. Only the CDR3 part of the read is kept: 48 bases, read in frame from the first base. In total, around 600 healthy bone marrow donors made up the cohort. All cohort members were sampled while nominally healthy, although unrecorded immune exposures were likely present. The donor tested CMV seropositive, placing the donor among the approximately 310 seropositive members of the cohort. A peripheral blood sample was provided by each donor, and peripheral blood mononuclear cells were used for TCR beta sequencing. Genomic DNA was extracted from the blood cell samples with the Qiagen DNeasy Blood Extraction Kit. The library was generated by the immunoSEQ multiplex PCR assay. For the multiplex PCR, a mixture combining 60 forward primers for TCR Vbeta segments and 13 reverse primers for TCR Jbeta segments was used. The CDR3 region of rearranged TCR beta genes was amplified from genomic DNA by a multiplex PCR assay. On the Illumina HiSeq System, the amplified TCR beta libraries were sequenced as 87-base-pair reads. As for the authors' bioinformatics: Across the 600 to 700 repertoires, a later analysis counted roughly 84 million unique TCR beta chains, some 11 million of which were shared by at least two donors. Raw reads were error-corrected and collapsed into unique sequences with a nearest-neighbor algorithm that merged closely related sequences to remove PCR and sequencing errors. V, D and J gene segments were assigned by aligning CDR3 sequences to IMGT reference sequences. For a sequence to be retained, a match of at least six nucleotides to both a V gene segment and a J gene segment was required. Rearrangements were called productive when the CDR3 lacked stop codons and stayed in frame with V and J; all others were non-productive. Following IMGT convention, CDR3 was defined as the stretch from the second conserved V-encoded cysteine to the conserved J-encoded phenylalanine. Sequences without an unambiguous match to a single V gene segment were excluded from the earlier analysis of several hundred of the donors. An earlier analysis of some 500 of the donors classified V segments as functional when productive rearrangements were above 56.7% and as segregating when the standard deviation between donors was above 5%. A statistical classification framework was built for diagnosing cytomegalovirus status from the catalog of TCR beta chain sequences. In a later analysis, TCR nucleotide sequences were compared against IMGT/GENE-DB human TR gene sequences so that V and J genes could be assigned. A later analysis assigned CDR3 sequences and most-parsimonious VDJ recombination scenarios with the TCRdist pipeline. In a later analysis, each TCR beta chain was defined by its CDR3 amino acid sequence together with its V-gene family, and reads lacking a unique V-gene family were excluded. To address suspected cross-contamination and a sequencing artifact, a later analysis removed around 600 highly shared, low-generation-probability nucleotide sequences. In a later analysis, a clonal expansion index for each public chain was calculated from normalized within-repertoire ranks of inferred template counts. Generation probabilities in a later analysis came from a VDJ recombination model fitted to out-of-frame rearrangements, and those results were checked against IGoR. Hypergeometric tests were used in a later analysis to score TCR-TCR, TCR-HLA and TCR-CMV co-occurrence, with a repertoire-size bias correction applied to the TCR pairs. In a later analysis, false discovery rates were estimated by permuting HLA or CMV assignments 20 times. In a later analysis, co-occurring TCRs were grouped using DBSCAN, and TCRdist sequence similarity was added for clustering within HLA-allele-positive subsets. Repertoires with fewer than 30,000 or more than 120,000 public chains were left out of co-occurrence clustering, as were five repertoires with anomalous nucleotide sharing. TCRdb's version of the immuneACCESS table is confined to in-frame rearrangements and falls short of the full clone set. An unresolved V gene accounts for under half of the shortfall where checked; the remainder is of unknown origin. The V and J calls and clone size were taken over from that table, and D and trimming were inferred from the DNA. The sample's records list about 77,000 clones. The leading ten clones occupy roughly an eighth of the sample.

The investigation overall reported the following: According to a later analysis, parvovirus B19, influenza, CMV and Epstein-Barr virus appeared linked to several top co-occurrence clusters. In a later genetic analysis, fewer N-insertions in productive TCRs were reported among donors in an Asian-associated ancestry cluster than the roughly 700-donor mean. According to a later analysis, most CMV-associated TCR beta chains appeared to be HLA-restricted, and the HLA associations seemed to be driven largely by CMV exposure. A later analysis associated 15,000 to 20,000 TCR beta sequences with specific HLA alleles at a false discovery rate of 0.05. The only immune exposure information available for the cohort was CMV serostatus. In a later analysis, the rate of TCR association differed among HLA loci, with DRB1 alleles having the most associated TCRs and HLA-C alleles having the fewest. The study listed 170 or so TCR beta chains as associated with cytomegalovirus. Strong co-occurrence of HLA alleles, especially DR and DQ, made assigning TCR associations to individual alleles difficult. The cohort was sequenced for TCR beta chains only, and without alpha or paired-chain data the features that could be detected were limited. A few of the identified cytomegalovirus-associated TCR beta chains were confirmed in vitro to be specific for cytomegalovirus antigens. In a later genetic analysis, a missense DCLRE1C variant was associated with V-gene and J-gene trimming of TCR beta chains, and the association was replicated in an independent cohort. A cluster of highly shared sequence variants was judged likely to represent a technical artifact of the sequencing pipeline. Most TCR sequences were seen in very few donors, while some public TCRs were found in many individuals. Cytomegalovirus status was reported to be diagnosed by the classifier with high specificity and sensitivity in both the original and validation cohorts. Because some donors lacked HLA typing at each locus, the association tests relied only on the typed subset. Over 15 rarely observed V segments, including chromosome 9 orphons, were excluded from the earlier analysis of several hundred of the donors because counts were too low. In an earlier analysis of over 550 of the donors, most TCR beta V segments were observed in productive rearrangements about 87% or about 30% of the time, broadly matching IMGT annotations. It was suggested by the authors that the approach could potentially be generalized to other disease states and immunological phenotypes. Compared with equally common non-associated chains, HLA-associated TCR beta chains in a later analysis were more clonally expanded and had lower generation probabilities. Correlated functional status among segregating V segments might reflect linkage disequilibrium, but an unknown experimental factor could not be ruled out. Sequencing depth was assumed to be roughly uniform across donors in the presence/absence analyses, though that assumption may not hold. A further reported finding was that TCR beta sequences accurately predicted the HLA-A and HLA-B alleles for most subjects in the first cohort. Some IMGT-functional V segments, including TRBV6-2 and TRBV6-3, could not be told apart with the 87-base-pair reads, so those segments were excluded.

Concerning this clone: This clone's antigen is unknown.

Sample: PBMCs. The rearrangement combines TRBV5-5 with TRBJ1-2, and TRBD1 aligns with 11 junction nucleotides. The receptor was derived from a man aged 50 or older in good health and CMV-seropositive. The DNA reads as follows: TGTGCCAGCAGCTCGAGCCCCGTGGGACAGGGGGATGGCTACACCTTC. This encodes CASSSSPVGQGDGYTF.